This T cell receptor (beta chain) originates from a study of cytomegalovirus exposure and HLA in healthy donors. Study-level background: There were 90 million to 140 million unique TCR beta sequences, drawn from about 179 million T cells, in an earlier analysis.

The CDR3 length is 16 residues. V was pared by 3 bases and J by 3 bases, with 14 bases between. Germline V gene data show CDR1 as KGHSH and CDR2 as LQKENI. Study conclusions and caveats: Cytomegalovirus association was listed for roughly 160 TCR beta chains. There was a cluster of highly shared sequence variants that was likely a sequencing artifact.

The primer mix had 60 Vbeta and 13 Jbeta primers. Sequencing was performed with immunoSEQ multiplex PCR; in TCRdb, only in-frame clones are kept and a portion is missing. The sample records about 160,000 clones, approximately 84% being singletons. As regards this clone: Its antigen is currently unknown.

This clonotype originated in a male donor in good health and CMV-seropositive. Sequencing was carried out using PBMCs. This rearrangement joins TRBV18 to TRBJ1-4, with D possibly matching TRBD1 (5 bases). CDR3 residues: CASSPDQGGSNEKLFF. DNA for the CDR3: TGTGCCAGCTCACCCGACCAGGGTGGGTCTAATGAAAAACTGTTTTTT. Full variable domain (missing parts from reference TRBV18 and TRBJ1-4): NAGVMQNPRHLVRRRGQEARLRCSPMKGHSHVYWYRQLPEEGLKFMVYLQKENIIDESGMPKERFSAEFPKEGPSILRIQQVVRGDSAAYFCASSPDQGGSNEKLFFGSGTQLSVL.